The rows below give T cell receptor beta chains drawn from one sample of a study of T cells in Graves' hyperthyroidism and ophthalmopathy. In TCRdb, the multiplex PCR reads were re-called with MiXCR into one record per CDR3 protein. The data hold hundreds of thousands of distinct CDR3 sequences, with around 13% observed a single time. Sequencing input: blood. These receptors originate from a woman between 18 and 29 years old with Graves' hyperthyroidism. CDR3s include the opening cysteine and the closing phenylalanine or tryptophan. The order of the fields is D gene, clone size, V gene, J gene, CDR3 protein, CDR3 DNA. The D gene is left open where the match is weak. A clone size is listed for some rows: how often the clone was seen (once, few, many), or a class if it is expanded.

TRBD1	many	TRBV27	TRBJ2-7	CASSLSSRGQGYEQYF	TGTGCCAGCAGTTTATCCTCTCGCGGACAGGGCTACGAGCAGTACTTC
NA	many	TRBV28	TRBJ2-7	CASSLDALVEQYF	TGTGCCAGCAGTTTAGATGCCCTGGTCGAGCAGTACTTC
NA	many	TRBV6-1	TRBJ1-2	CASSSAGGPLTKGYTF	TGTGCCAGCAGTTCGGCGGGGGGCCCCCTGACGAAGGGCTACACCTTC
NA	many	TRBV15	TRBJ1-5	CATSRPGGLQPQHF	TGTGCCACCAGCAGGCCCGGAGGGTTACAGCCCCAGCATTTT
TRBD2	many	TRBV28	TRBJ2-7	CASSQELAGRYEQYF	TGTGCCAGCAGTCAAGAACTAGCGGGTAGATACGAGCAGTACTTC
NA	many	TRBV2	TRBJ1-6	CASNGGRGNSPLHF	TGTGCCAGCAATGGGGGACGGGGGAATTCACCCCTCCACTTT
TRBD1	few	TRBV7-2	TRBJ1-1	CASRQGSSASNTEAFF	TGTGCCAGCAGACAGGGGTCTTCCGCTTCGAACACTGAAGCTTTCTTT
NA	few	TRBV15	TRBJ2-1	CATSRDPMGGNEQFF	TGTGCCACCAGCAGAGATCCCATGGGGGGCAATGAGCAGTTCTTC
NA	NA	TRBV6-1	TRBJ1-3	CASATQNSGNTIYF	TGTGCCAGCGCAACTCAAAACTCTGGAAACACCATATATTTT
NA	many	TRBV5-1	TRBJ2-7	CASSLAGVAEQYF	TGCGCCAGCAGCTTGGCCGGTGTAGCCGAGCAGTACTTC
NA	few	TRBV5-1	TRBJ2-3	CASSLRFGQSADTQYF	TGCGCCAGCAGCTTGCGTTTTGGTCAGAGCGCAGATACGCAGTATTTT
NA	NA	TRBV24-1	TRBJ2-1	CATSDPYRDEQFF	TGTGCCACCAGTGATCCGTACAGAGATGAGCAGTTCTTC
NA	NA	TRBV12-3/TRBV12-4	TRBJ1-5	CASSRRYDRCNQPQHF	TGTGCCAGCAGCCGCCGCTACGACAGGTGCAATCAGCCCCAGCATTTT
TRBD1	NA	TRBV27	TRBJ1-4	CASSVYPTGGKSEKLFF	TGTGCCAGCTCAGTTTACCCCACAGGGGGGAAGAGTGAAAAACTGTTTTTT
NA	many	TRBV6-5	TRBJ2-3	CASSYSLATSTDTQYF	TGTGCCAGCAGTTACTCCCTAGCGACAAGCACAGATACGCAGTATTTT
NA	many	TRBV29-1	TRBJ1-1	CSVEAPDALEAFF	TGCAGCGTTGAAGCCCCTGACGCGCTTGAAGCTTTCTTT
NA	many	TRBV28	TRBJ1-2	CAIIGNYGYTF	TGTGCAATTATCGGAAACTATGGCTACACCTTC
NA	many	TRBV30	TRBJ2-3	CAWTAGELSTDTQYF	TGTGCCTGGACGGCCGGGGAGCTGAGCACAGATACGCAGTATTTT
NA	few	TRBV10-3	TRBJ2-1	CAISENSGPNEQFF	TGTGCCATCAGTGAAAACTCGGGCCCCAATGAGCAGTTCTTC
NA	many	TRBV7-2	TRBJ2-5	CASSGGETQYF	TGTGCCAGCAGCGGAGGGGAGACCCAGTACTTC
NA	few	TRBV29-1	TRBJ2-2	CSVERQLTGELFF	TGCAGCGTTGAACGGCAACTCACCGGGGAGCTGTTTTTT
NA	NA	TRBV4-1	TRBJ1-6	CASSQDGGVYNSPLHF	TGCGCCAGCAGCCAAGACGGGGGGGTTTATAATTCACCCCTCCACTTT
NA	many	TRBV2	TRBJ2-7	CASSVRWVSYEQYF	TGTGCCAGCAGTGTTAGGTGGGTCTCCTACGAGCAGTACTTC
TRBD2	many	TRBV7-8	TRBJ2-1	CASSPTRPGLAGIREQFF	TGTGCCAGCAGCCCCACCCGGCCGGGACTAGCGGGAATACGTGAGCAGTTCTTC
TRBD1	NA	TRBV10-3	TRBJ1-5	CATGQGNNQPQHF	TGTGCCACGGGACAGGGTAACAATCAGCCCCAGCATTTT
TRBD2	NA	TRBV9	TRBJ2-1	CASSVGVLAGNEQFF	TGTGCCAGCAGCGTAGGAGTTCTAGCGGGAAATGAGCAGTTCTTC
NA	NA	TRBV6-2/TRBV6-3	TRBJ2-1	CASSYSASYEQFF	TGTGCAAGCAGTTACTCGGCCAGCTACGAGCAGTTCTTC
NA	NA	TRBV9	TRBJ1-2	CASSPGDARANYGYTF	TGTGCCAGCAGCCCTGGAGATGCCAGGGCTAACTATGGCTACACCTTC
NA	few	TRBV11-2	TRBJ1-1	CASSMTALKRMNTEAFF	TGTGCCAGCAGCATGACAGCACTAAAACGAATGAACACTGAAGCTTTCTTT
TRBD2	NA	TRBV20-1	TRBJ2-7	CSAMETSGVYEQYF	TGCAGTGCTATGGAGACTAGCGGAGTCTACGAGCAGTACTTC
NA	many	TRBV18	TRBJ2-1	CASSPRGGQRVYNEQFF	TGTGCCAGCTCACCACGAGGGGGCCAGCGGGTGTACAATGAGCAGTTCTTC
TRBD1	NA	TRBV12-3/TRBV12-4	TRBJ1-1	CASSFDRDRVTEAFF	TGTGCCAGCAGTTTCGACCGGGACAGGGTCACTGAAGCTTTCTTT
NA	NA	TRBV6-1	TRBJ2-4	CASRRTGAKNIQYF	TGTGCCAGCAGGCGGACGGGAGCCAAAAACATTCAGTACTTC
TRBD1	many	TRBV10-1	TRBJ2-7	CASSDHRGLSSYEQYF	TGCGCCAGCAGCGATCACAGGGGGCTGTCCTCCTACGAGCAGTACTTC
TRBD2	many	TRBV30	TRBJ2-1	CAWNSGRRSEQFF	TGTGCCTGGAACAGCGGGAGGAGGAGTGAGCAGTTCTTC
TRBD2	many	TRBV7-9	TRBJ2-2	CASSLRTSGTNTGELFF	TGTGCCAGCAGCTTAAGGACTAGCGGTACGAACACCGGGGAGCTGTTTTTT
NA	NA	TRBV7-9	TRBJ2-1	CASSLSSGEQFF	TGTGCCAGCAGCCTCTCGTCGGGCGAGCAGTTCTTC
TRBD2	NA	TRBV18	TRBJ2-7	CASSPGASGLREQYF	TGTGCCAGCTCACCCGGGGCTAGCGGTCTTCGGGAGCAGTACTTC
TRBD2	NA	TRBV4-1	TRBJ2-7	CASRQLAGVPREQYF	TGCGCCAGCAGACAACTAGCGGGAGTTCCGCGGGAGCAGTACTTC
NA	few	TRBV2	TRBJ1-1	CASILATEAFF	TGTGCCAGCATCCTAGCCACTGAAGCTTTCTTT
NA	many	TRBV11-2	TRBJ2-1	CASSLGRYNEQFF	TGTGCCAGCAGCTTAGGGCGGTACAATGAGCAGTTCTTC
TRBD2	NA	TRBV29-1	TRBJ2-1	CSVRAGALYSSYNEQFF	TGCAGCGTTCGAGCGGGAGCCCTTTATAGCTCCTACAATGAGCAGTTCTTC
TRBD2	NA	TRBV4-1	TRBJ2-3	CASSPRHTSGKDTQYF	TGCGCCAGCAGCCCCCGTCATACTAGCGGGAAAGATACGCAGTATTTT
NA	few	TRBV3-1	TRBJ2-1	CASSQDSTPPSSNEQFF	TGTGCCAGCAGCCAAGATTCGACCCCCCCCAGTAGCAATGAGCAGTTCTTC
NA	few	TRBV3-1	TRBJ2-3	CASSQRGGRNTQYF	TGTGCCAGCAGCCAACGGGGAGGTCGAAATACGCAGTATTTT
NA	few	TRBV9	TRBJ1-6	CASSVGGGPNSPLHF	TGTGCCAGCAGCGTAGGGGGCGGTCCAAATTCACCCCTCCACTTT
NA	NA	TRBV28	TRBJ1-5	CASRQGSQPQHF	TGTGCCAGCAGGCAGGGGAGTCAGCCCCAGCATTTT
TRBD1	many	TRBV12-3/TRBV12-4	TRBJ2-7	CASRRQGNDEQYF	TGTGCCAGCAGGCGACAGGGGAACGACGAGCAGTACTTC
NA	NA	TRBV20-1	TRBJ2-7	CSAWDGGYEQYF	TGCAGTGCGTGGGACGGAGGCTACGAGCAGTACTTC
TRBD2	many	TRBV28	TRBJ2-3	CASSSLEAGGPADTQYF	TGTGCCAGCAGTTCCTTGGAAGCGGGAGGGCCGGCAGATACGCAGTATTTT
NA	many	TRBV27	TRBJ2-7	CASFDTLTYEQYF	TGTGCCAGTTTCGACACATTAACCTACGAGCAGTACTTC
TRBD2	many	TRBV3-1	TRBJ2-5	CASVTSGETQYF	TGTGCCAGTGTGACTAGCGGGGAGACCCAGTACTTC
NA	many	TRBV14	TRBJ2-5	CASSQDEVYRETRQETQYF	TGTGCCAGCAGCCAAGATGAGGTTTACCGGGAGACCCGCCAAGAGACCCAGTACTTC
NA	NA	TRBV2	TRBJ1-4	CASSVSRIDEKLFF	TGTGCCAGCAGTGTTAGTCGAATAGATGAAAAACTGTTTTTT
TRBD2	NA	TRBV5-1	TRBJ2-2	CASSLSSGFTGELFF	TGCGCCAGCAGCTTGAGTAGCGGGTTCACCGGGGAGCTGTTTTTT
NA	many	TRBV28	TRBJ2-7	CASSLLREQYF	TGTGCCAGCAGCTTATTACGAGAGCAGTACTTC
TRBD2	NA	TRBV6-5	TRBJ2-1	CASSSHSGRDNEQFF	TGTGCCAGCAGTTCCCATAGCGGGAGGGACAATGAGCAGTTCTTC
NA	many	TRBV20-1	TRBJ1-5	CSARWEGPQHF	TGCAGTGCTAGATGGGAAGGGCCCCAGCATTTT
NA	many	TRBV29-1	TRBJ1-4	CSVRNRRDGNEKLFF	TGCAGCGTTCGTAATCGCCGGGACGGCAATGAAAAACTGTTTTTT
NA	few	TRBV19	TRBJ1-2	CASSPLLRTGGNYGYTF	TGTGCCAGTAGTCCTCTCTTACGGACCGGGGGGAACTATGGCTACACCTTC